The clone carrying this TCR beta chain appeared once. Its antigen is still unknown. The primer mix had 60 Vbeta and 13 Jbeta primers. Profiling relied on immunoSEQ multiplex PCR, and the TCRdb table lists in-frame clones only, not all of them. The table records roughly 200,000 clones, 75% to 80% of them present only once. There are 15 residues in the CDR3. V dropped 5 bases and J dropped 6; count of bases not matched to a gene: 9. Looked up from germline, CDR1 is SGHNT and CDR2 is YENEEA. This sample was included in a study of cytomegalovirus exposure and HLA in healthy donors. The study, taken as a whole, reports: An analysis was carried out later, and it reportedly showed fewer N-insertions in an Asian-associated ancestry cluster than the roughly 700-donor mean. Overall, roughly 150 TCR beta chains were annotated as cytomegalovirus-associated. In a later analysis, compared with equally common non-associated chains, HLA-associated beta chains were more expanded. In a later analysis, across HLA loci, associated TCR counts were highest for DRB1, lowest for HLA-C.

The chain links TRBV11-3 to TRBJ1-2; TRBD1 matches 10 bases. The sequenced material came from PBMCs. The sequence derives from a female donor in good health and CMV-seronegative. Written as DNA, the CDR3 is TGTGCCAGCAGCCCAGCACCCGGGACAGGGGATGGCTACACCTTC. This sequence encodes CASSPAPGTGDGYTF.